The T cell receptor beta chain described here comes from a study of cytomegalovirus exposure and HLA in healthy donors. 13 Jbeta primers and 60 Vbeta primers were used for the PCR. Clones were sequenced by immunoSEQ multiplex PCR, and TCRdb holds only the in-frame ones, with some missing. The sample includes some 200,000 clones. Germline V gene lookup returns CDR1 KGHSH and CDR2 LQKENI. The V end lost 8 bases, the J end lost 5 bases, and 12 bases lay between the germline ends. The CDR3 extends over 13 amino acids. The chain carries TRBV18 and TRBJ1-4; no clear D. The source is a boy aged 5-17 years in good health and CMV-seronegative. The source material was PBMCs. In DNA, the CDR3 is TGTGCCAGCATTCGGACGGGAAATGAAAAACTGTTTTTT. It encodes CASIRTGNEKLFF.